The subject of this entry is one T cell receptor beta chain. This entry belongs to a study of blood T cells in healthy people across ages. The V end lost 1 base, the J end lost 2 bases, and 9 bases lay between the germline ends. Looked up from germline, CDR1 is SGHAT and CDR2 is FQNNGV. The CDR3 is 16 amino acids. It was with a sample-barcoded 5' primer and a J-beta primer mix that a second PCR of about 6 to 12 cycles was run. TCRdb re-called the 5' RACE reads with MiXCR, one entry per CDR3 protein. In the table there are just over 800,000 distinct CDR3 sequences, approximately 67% of which are singletons.

V gene TRBV11-2 combines with J gene TRBJ1-6, with D uncertain. This TCR came from a man aged 25-45 years in good health. Sequencing was done on a sample of blood. CDR3 protein: CASSLVDGAYNSPLHF. CDR3 bases: TGTGCCAGCAGCTTAGTGGACGGGGCCTATAATTCACCCCTCCACTTT.